These 7 T cell receptor beta chains were sequenced from one sample in a study of cytomegalovirus exposure and HLA in healthy donors (dated by TCRdb to the late 2010s). Library generation was performed with the immunoSEQ multiplex PCR assay. For the multiplex PCR, a mixture combining 60 forward primers for TCR Vbeta segments and 13 reverse primers for TCR Jbeta segments was used. This immuneACCESS table, as held by TCRdb, lists in-frame sequences with V and J called but not all clones. Of the missing ones, under half trace to an unresolved V gene in checked studies; the others have no known cause. Present in this sample are about 130,000 clones, roughly 84% of which were seen just once. The ten largest clones take up 1.2% of the sample. The sample consisted of PBMCs. These receptors came from a girl aged 2 to 9 in good health and CMV-seronegative.

This chain links TRBV6-5 with TRBJ2-5; 7 nucleotides agree with TRBD2. Germline V gene data show CDR1 as MNHEY and CDR2 as SVGAGI. The V segment lost 7 bases and the J segment 0 bases; nucleotides outside the gene matches: 5. This CDR3 comprises 14 residues. The DNA for the CDR3 is TGTGCCAGCAAGGCGGGAGCGTACCAAGAGACCCAGTACTTC. Amino acids: CASKAGAYQETQYF.

This chain joins TRBV7-2 and TRBJ2-7; TRBD2 is a possible D gene (5 bases). This CDR3 is built from 15 residues. The germline V gene encodes CDR1 SGHTA and CDR2 FQGNSA. The V gene lost 1 base and the J gene lost 0 bases, with 10 bases spanning the gap. CDR3 loop: CASSLGSGVSYEQYF. CDR3 nucleotides: TGTGCCAGCAGCTTAGGGAGCGGAGTCTCCTACGAGCAGTACTTC.

The gene calls are TRBV9 and TRBJ1-1, with D hard to call. Trimming stripped 4 bases from V and 1 base from J, with 14 bases between. The CDR3 covers 15 residues. Germline CDR1 reads SGDLS; CDR2 reads YYNGEE. CDR3 protein: CASSPRPGGNTEAFF. The CDR3 nucleotides read TGTGCCAGCAGCCCCCGCCCTGGAGGGAACACTGAAGCTTTCTTT. The whole variable domain, filled in from reference TRBV9 and TRBJ1-1, reads DSGVTQTPKHLITATGQRVTLRCSPRSGDLSVYWYQQSLDQGLQFLIQYYNGEERAKGNILERFSAQQFPDLHSELNLSSLELGDSALYFCASSPRPGGNTEAFFGQGTRLTVV.

This clone appeared once. The chain combines TRBV30 with TRBJ1-2, with unresolved D. The CDR3 has 16 residues. With 0 bases removed from V and 2 bases from J, the gap between germline ends came to 16 bases. Germline-derived CDR1 and CDR2 are GTSNPN and SVGIG (reference sequence). In nucleotides, the CDR3 is TGTGCCTGGAGTGTAATTTTGGGAGGCAGGAACTATGGCTACACCTTC. Its translation: CAWSVILGGRNYGYTF.

The rearrangement links TRBV9 to TRBJ1-4; 8 bases fit TRBD1. This CDR3 has 14 amino acids. CDR1 and CDR2 (germline): SGDLS, YYNGEE. V trimming: 2 bases; J trimming: 5 bases; junction bases outside the gene matches: 2. CDR3 sequence reads: CASSVRDRNEKLFF. In DNA form, the CDR3 reads TGTGCCAGCAGCGTCCGGGACAGGAATGAAAAACTGTTTTTT.

The chain uses TRBV2 and TRBJ1-4; 10 bases are a match to TRBD1. J gave up 4 bases and V 7 bases, and 6 bases lay outside the gene matches. This CDR3 contains 15 residues. Germline V CDR1 and CDR2: SNHLY, FYNNEI. CDR3 nucleotides: TGTGCCAGCACCTCGGACAGGGGGAATAATGAAAAACTGTTTTTT. Translating gives CASTSDRGNNEKLFF.

The CDR3 DNA reads as TGTGCCAGCAGTGAAACTAGCGGGAGGGGGGTAGAGACCCAGTACTTC. This sequence encodes CASSETSGRGVETQYF. V is TRBV6-1 and J is TRBJ2-5, with TRBD2 matching 13 bases. Germline V CDR1 and CDR2: MNHNS, SASEGT. Germline trimming cut 2 bases from V and 4 bases from J; bases unmatched to any gene: 4. The CDR3 length is 16 residues.